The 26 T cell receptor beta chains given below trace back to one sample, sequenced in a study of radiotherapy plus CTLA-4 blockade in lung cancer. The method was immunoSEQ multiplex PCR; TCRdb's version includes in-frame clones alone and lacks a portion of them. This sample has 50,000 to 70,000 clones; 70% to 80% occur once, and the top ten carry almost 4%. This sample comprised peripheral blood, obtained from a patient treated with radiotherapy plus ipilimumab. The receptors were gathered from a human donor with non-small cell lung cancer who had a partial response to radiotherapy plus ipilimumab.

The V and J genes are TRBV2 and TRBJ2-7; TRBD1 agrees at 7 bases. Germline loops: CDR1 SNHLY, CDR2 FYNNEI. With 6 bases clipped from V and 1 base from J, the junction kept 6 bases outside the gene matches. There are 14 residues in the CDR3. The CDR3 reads CASRNRDSSYEQYF. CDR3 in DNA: TGTGCCAGCAGGAACCGGGACAGTTCCTACGAGCAGTACTTC.

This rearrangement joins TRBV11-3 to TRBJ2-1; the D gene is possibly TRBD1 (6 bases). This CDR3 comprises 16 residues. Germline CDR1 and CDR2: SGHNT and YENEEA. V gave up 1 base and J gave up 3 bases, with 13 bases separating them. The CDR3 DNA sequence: TGTGCCAGCAGCTTAGCAGGGGCGATGGGCTACAATGAGCAGTTCTTC. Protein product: CASSLAGAMGYNEQFF.

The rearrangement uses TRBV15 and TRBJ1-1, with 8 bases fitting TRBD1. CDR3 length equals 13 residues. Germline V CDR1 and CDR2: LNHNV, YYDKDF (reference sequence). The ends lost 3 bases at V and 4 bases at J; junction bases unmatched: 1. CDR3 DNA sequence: TGTGCCACCAGCAGGGACAGGGCCACTGAAGCTTTCTTT. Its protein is CATSRDRATEAFF.

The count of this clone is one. In DNA, the CDR3 is TGTGCCAGCGCAATAGACGACAGGGTCGGGTCACCCCTCCACTTT. It encodes CASAIDDRVGSPLHF. The genes are TRBV6-5 and TRBJ1-6; TRBD1 aligns across 7 bases. V lost 8 bases to trimming and J lost 10 bases; unmatched junction nucleotides: 14. This CDR3 has 15 residues. Germline CDR1 is MNHEY and CDR2 is SVGAGI.

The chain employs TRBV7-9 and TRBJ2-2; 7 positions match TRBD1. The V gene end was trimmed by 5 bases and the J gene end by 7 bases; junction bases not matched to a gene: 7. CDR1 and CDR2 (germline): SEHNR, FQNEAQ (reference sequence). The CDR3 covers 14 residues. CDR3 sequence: CASSGGQVVGELFF. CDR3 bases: TGTGCCAGCAGCGGCGGACAGGTGGTCGGGGAGCTGTTTTTT.

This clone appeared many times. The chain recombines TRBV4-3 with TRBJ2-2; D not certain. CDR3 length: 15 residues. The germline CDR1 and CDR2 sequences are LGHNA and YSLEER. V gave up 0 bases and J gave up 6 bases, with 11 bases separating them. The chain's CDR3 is CASSQDARFSGELFF. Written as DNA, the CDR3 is TGCGCCAGCAGCCAAGATGCCAGATTCTCCGGGGAGCTGTTTTTT.

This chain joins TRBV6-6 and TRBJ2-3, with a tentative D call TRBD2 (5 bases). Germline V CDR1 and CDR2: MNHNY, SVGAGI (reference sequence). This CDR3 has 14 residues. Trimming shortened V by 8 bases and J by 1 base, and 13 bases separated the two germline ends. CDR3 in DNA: TGTGCCAGCCAGTCTCGAGCGGGCACAGATACGCAGTATTTT. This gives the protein CASQSRAGTDTQYF.

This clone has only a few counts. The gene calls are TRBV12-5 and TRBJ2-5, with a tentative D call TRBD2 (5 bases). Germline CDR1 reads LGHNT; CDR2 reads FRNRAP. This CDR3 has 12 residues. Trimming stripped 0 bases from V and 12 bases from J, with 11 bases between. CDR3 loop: CASGLVRDAEYF. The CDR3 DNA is TGTGCTAGTGGTTTGGTACGGGATGCTGAGTACTTC.

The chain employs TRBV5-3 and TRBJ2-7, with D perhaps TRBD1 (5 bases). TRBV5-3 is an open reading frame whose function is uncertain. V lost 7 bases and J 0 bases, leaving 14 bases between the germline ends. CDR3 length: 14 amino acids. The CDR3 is CARASRARSYEQYF. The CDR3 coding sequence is TGTGCCAGAGCCTCCAGGGCCCGCTCCTACGAGCAGTACTTC.

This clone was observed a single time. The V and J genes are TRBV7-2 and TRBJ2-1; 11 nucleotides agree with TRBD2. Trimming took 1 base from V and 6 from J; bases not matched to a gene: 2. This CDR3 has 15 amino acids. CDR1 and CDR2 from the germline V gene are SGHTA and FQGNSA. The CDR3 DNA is TGTGCCAGCAGCTTAGGGGGACTAGCGGTCAATGAGCAGTTCTTC. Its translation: CASSLGGLAVNEQFF.

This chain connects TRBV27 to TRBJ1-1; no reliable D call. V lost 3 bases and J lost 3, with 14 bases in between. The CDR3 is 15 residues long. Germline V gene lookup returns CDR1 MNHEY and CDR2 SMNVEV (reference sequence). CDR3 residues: CASSFQTRRDTEAFF. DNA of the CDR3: TGTGCCAGCAGTTTTCAAACTAGGCGGGACACTGAAGCTTTCTTT.

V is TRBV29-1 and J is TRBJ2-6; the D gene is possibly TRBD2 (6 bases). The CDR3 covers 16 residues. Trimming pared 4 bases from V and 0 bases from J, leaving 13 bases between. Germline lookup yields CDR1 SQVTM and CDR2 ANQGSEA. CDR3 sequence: CSVAGVSNSGANVLTF. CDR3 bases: TGCAGCGTTGCGGGGGTCAGCAACTCTGGGGCCAACGTCCTGACTTTC.

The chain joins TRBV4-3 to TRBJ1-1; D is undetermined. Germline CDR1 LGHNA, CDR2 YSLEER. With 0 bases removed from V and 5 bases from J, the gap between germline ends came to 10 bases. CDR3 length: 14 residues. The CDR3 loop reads CASSQDGRGTEAFF. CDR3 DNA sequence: TGCGCCAGCAGCCAAGATGGCCGGGGAACTGAAGCTTTCTTT.

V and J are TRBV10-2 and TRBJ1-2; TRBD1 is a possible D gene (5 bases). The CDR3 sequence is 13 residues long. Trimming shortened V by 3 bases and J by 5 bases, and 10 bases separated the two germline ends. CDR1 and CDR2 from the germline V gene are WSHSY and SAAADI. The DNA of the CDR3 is TGCGCCAGCAGTGATGTAGGGGCTTATGGCTACACCTTC. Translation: CASSDVGAYGYTF.

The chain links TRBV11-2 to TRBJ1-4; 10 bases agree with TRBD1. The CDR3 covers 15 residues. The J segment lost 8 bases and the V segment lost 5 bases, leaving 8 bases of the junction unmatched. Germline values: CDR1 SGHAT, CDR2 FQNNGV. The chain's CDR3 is CASSLWTGGLEKLFF. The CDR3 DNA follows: TGTGCCAGCAGCCTGTGGACAGGGGGTTTGGAAAAACTGTTTTTT.

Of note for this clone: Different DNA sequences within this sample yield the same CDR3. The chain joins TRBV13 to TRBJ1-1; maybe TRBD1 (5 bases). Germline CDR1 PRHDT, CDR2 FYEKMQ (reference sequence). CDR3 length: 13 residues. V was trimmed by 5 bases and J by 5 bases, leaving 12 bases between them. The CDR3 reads CASSAPGRTEAFF. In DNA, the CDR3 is TGTGCCAGCAGCGCCCCAGGGAGGACTGAAGCTTTCTTT.

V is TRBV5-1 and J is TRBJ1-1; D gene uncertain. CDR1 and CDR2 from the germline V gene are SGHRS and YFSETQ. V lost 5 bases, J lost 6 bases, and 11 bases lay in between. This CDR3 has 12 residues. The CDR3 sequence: CASSAMGAEAFF. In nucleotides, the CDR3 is TGCGCCAGCAGTGCGATGGGAGCTGAAGCTTTCTTT.

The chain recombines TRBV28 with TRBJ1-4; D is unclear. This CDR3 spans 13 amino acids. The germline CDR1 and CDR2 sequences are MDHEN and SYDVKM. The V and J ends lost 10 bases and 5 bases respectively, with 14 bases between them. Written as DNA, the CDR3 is TGTGCCACCAGAACCGGTCCAAATGAAAAACTGTTTTTT. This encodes CATRTGPNEKLFF.

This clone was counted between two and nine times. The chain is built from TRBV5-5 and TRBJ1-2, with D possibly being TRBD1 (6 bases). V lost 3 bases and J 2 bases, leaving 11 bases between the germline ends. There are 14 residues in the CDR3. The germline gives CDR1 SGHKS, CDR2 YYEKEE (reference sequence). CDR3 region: CASSSLTGNYGYTF. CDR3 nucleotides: TGTGCCAGCAGCTCCCTTACAGGGAACTATGGCTACACCTTC.

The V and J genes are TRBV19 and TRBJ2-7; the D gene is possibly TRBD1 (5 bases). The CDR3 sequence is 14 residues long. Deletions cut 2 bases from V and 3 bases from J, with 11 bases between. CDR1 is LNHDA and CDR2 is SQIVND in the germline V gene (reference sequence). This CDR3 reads CASSISPGNYEQYF. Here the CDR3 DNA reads TGTGCCAGTAGTATATCGCCAGGGAACTACGAGCAGTACTTC.

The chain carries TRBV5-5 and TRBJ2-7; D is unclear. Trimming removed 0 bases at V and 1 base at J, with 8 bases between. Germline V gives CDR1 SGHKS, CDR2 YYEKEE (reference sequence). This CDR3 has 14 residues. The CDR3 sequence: CASSLGTESYEQYF. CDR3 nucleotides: TGTGCCAGCAGCTTGGGTACAGAGTCCTACGAGCAGTACTTC. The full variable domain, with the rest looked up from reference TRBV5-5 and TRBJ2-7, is DAGVTQSPTHLIKTRGQQVTLRCSPISGHKSVSWYQQVLGQGPQFIFQYYEKEERGRGNFPDRFSARQFPNYSSELNVNALLLGDSALYLCASSLGTESYEQYFGPGTRLTVT.

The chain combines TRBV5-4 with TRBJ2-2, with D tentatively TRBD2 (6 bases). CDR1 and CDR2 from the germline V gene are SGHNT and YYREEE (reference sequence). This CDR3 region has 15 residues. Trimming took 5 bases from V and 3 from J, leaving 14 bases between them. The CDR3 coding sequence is TGTGCCAGCAGTGTGGAGGGAAGGGACACCGGGGAGCTGTTTTTT. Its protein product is CASSVEGRDTGELFF.

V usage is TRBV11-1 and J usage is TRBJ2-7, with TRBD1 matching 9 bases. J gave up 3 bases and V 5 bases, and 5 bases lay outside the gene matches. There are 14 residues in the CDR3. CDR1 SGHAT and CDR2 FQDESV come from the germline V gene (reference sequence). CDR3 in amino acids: CASSSRDRVYEQYF. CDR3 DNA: TGTGCCAGCAGCAGCCGGGACAGGGTCTACGAGCAGTACTTC. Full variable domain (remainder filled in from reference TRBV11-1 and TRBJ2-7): EAEVAQSPRYKITEKSQAVAFWCDPISGHATLYWYRQILGQGPELLVQFQDESVVDDSQLPKDRFSAERLKGVDSTLKIQPAELGDSAMYLCASSSRDRVYEQYFGPGTRLTVT.

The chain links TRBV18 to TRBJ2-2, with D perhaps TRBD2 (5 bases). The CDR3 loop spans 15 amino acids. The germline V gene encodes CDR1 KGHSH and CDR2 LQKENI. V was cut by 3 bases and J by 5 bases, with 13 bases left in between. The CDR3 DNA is TGTGCCAGCTCACCGTGGAGGCTGGGGACCGGGGAGCTGTTTTTT. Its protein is CASSPWRLGTGELFF.

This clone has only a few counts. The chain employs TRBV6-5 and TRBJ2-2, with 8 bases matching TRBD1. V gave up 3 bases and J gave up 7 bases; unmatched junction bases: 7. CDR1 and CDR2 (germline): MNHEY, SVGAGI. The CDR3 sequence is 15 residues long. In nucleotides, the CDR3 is TGTGCCAGCAGTTATCAACAGGGGGAGGTCGGGGAGCTGTTTTTT. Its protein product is CASSYQQGEVGELFF.

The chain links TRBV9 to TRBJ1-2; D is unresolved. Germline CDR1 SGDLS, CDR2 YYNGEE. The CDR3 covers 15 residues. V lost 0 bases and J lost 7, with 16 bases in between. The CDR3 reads CASSVDNGFASGYTF. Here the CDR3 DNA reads TGTGCCAGCAGCGTAGACAACGGGTTCGCAAGTGGCTACACCTTC.